This T cell receptor beta chain comes out of a study of blood T cells in healthy people across ages. Study results and limitations: Researchers said unsorted PBMCs prevented a conclusive naive versus antigen-experienced comparison.

To note about this clonotype: Its matching antigen is unknown.

Germline CDR1 is ENHRY and CDR2 is SYGVKD. This CDR3 is 15 amino acids long. V gave up 6 bases and J gave up 5 bases, with 14 bases separating them. Together with a sample-barcoded 5' primer, a J-beta primer mix was included in a second PCR lasting roughly 6 to 12 cycles. TCRdb processed the 5' RACE reads anew with MiXCR; each CDR3 protein has one entry. The table lists approximately 1.5 million distinct CDR3 sequences, 34% of them singletons. Caucasian individuals from Russia who were healthy and aged 6 to 90 acted as donors. This clonotype was sampled from a woman aged 25 to 39 in good health. Sequences were obtained from blood. This chain joins TRBV10-3 and TRBJ1-6; maybe TRBD1 (6 bases). CDR3 bases: TGTGCCATCAGAAGCCGGGACATAGATAATTCACCCCTCCACTTT. This sequence encodes CAIRSRDIDNSPLHF.